This TCR beta chain was captured in a study of PD-1 blockade in classical Hodgkin lymphoma. Generated by immunoSEQ multiplex PCR, the TCRdb table keeps only in-frame clones and is missing some. The table records 40,000 or so clones, more than 75% of them present only once. With no exception, relapse followed autologous stem cell transplantation in all patients, and brentuximab vedotin exposure varied. The CDR3 consists of 15 residues. Trimming stripped 1 base from V and 3 bases from J, with 13 bases between. Germline CDR1 is LNHNV and CDR2 is YYDKDF (reference sequence). Points on this clone: Its antigen is currently unknown.

Study-wide results and caveats: Partial responders and progressors had significantly lower baseline TCR diversity.

The V call is TRBV15, the J call TRBJ2-7; tentatively, D is TRBD1 or TRBD2 (5 bases each). The clonotype originates from a human donor with classical Hodgkin lymphoma. The sample in question was peripheral blood mononuclear cells (PBMCs), obtained at baseline. The DNA of the CDR3 is TGTGCCACCAGCAGAGTAGGGACGCTCAGCTACGAGCAGTACTTC. Amino acids: CATSRVGTLSYEQYF.